The 19 T cell receptor beta chains below come from one sample, sequenced in a study of a mutant IDH1 vaccine in newly diagnosed glioma. Time point noted: week 5, during vaccination. What each vaccine dose contained was 300 ug of mutant IDH1 20-mer peptide, accompanied by topical imiquimod. The method was immunoSEQ multiplex PCR; TCRdb's version includes in-frame clones alone and lacks a portion of them. This table holds around 36,000 clones, roughly nine tenths found once. No antigen is known for these receptors. This specimen consisted of PBMCs, obtained from a glioma patient whose treatment included an IDH1 peptide vaccine. The receptors derive from a man aged 45-65 years with glioma.

The chain employs TRBV28 and TRBJ2-7; 9 positions agree with TRBD1. V dropped 5 bases and J dropped 3; count of bases not matched to a gene: 8. This CDR3 has 15 amino acids. Looked up from germline, CDR1 is MDHEN and CDR2 is SYDVKM. CDR3 bases: TGTGCCAGCAGTCCCTCGGACAGGGGCGACTACGAGCAGTACTTC. It yields the protein CASSPSDRGDYEQYF.

The chain joins TRBV2 to TRBJ1-5, with TRBD1 matching over 8 bases. The CDR3 length is 14 residues. V was clipped by 4 bases and J by 9 bases; unmatched bases: 8. CDR1 SNHLY and CDR2 FYNNEI come from the germline V gene. CDR3 loop: CASSGTGFVGPQHF. The CDR3 DNA sequence: TGTGCCAGCAGTGGGACAGGGTTCGTAGGGCCCCAGCATTTT. The whole variable domain, remainder taken from reference TRBV2 and TRBJ1-5, is EPEVTQTPSHQVTQMGQEVILRCVPISNHLYFYWYRQILGQKVEFLVSFYNNEISEKSEIFDDQFSVERPDGSNFTLKIRSTKLEDSAMYFCASSGTGFVGPQHFGDGTRLSIL.

The V gene is TRBV9, the J gene TRBJ2-2, with D hard to call. The germline V gene has CDR1 SGDLS and CDR2 YYNGEE. Trimming pared 4 bases from V and 0 bases from J, leaving 22 bases between. The CDR3 is 19 residues long. The CDR3 DNA reads TGTGCCAGCAGCCCTTTCCGGACCTTGGGCCTCGCGAACACCGGGGAGCTGTTTTTT. It codes for CASSPFRTLGLANTGELFF.

CDR3: CASSAGTGSYEQYF. CDR3 sequence (DNA): TGTGCCAGCTCCGCGGGGACAGGGTCCTACGAGCAGTACTTC. The chain recombines TRBV18 with TRBJ2-7; 9 bases line up with TRBD1. J was trimmed by 1 base and V by 6 bases; bases with no gene match: 4. CDR1 is KGHSH, CDR2 LQKENI, per germline. The CDR3 spans 14 residues.

The chain joins TRBV4-1 to TRBJ2-7, with D perhaps TRBD1 or TRBD2 (6 bases each). Per the germline V gene, CDR1 is MGHRA and CDR2 is YSYEKL. This CDR3 is 15 amino acids long. V lost 0 bases and J lost 3, with 12 bases in between. The CDR3 DNA reads TGCGCCAGCAGCCAAGAAACGGGGGCGGTCTACGAGCAGTACTTC. This codes for CASSQETGAVYEQYF.

The V gene is TRBV7-8, the J gene TRBJ1-2; D is perhaps TRBD1 (5 bases). This CDR3 has 15 amino acids. Germline V lookup: CDR1 SGHVS, CDR2 FQNEAQ. The V and J ends lost 0 bases and 4 bases respectively, with 12 bases between them. The CDR3 bases are TGTGCCAGCAGCTTAGCAGGCAGGGTTGGCTATGGCTACACCTTC. Its protein product is CASSLAGRVGYGYTF.

CDR3 DNA: TGTGCCAGCAGTTACTCCCCCGGGACGGGAGAGACCCAGTACTTC. Translating it yields CASSYSPGTGETQYF. This chain joins TRBV6-5 and TRBJ2-5; D tentatively reads TRBD1 or TRBD2 (5 bases each). This CDR3 is 15 amino acids long. V shed 0 bases and J shed 4 bases, with 12 bases lying between them. Germline assignment: CDR1 MNHEY and CDR2 SVGAGI.

This chain connects TRBV18 to TRBJ2-7; 7 nucleotides match TRBD1. Looked up from germline, CDR1 is KGHSH and CDR2 is LQKENI. The CDR3 runs 14 residues. The ends lost 3 bases at V and 1 base at J; junction bases unmatched: 3. The CDR3, as DNA: TGTGCCAGCTCACCGACAGGGTTGTCCTACGAGCAGTACTTC. Amino acid sequence: CASSPTGLSYEQYF.

V and J are TRBV7-9 and TRBJ1-5; tentative D call: TRBD1 (5 bases). The CDR3 totals 14 residues. Between the trimmed V and J ends, which lost 5 bases and 5 bases, there was a span of 13 bases. Germline V gene lookup returns CDR1 SEHNR and CDR2 FQNEAQ (reference sequence). For the CDR3, the DNA is TGTGCCAGCAGCGGATCATGGGGGGATCAGCCCCAGCATTTT. It translates to CASSGSWGDQPQHF. Full variable domain (rest looked up from reference TRBV7-9 and TRBJ1-5): DTGVSQNPRHKITKRGQNVTFRCDPISEHNRLYWYRQTLGQGPEFLTYFQNEAQLEKSRLLSDRFSAERPKGSFSTLEIQRTEQGDSAMYLCASSGSWGDQPQHFGDGTRLSIL.

The V gene is TRBV5-4, the J gene TRBJ1-1; 8 bases agree with TRBD1. V trimming: 3 bases; J trimming: 1 base; junction bases outside the gene matches: 11. From germline, CDR1 is SGHNT and CDR2 YYREEE (reference sequence). The CDR3 loop spans 17 amino acids. The CDR3 coding sequence is TGTGCCAGCAGCTCTGGGGTCCAGGGGGCGAGGAACACTGAAGCTTTCTTT. The encoded protein is CASSSGVQGARNTEAFF.

This clone was picked up one time. CDR3 protein: CASSQEGRGGAGDTQYF. CDR3 coding DNA: TGCGCCAGCAGCCAAGAGGGGCGCGGGGGGGCCGGAGATACGCAGTATTTT. The V gene is TRBV4-1, the J gene TRBJ2-3; TRBD2 aligns across 9 bases. The CDR3 is 17 residues long. With V trimmed by 0 bases and J by 5 bases, 9 bases remained unmatched. CDR1 and CDR2 (germline): MGHRA, YSYEKL.

The V gene is TRBV7-3, the J gene TRBJ2-3; D remains unclear. The length of the CDR3 is 12 residues. Germline values: CDR1 SGHTA, CDR2 FQGTGA. The V end lost 5 bases, the J end lost 5 bases, and 8 bases lay between the germline ends. CDR3 sequence reads: CASSAGLDTQYF. The CDR3 DNA is TGTGCCAGCAGCGCTGGGCTAGATACGCAGTATTTT.

With regard to this clone: An end of the junction differs from the germline gene, which may be a read error. The chain recombines TRBV7-7 with TRBJ2-3, with TRBD2 matching 13 bases. Germline CDR1 reads SSHAT; CDR2 reads FNYEAQ (reference sequence). This CDR3 region has 16 residues. The CDR3, as DNA: TGTGCTAGCAGCCTCGGGACTAGCGGGAATACAGATACGCAGTATTTT. Translation gives CASSLGTSGNTDTQYF.

The chain recombines TRBV19 with TRBJ2-7; 7 bases match TRBD1. The CDR3 has 16 amino acids. Germline V gene lookup returns CDR1 LNHDA and CDR2 SQIVND (reference sequence). Trimming removed 2 bases from V and 0 bases from J; junction bases left unmatched: 7. CDR3 sequence: CASSITGTASSYEQYF. The DNA of the CDR3 is TGTGCCAGTAGTATAACCGGGACAGCAAGCTCCTACGAGCAGTACTTC.

The chain employs TRBV29-1 and TRBJ2-5; the match to TRBD2 covers 9 bases. The CDR3 runs to 14 residues. V was clipped by 3 bases and J by 5 bases; unmatched bases: 7. Germline lookup yields CDR1 SQVTM and CDR2 ANQGSEA. CDR3 DNA sequence: TGCAGCGTTGACCTCCTAGCGGGATTGGAGACCCAGTACTTC. Amino acid sequence: CSVDLLAGLETQYF. Full variable domain (outside the CDR3, taken from reference TRBV29-1 and TRBJ2-5): SAVISQKPSRDICQRGTSLTIQCQVDSQVTMMFWYRQQPGQSLTLIATANQGSEATYESGFVIDKFPISRPNLTFSTLTVSNMSPEDSSIYLCSVDLLAGLETQYFGPGTRLLVL.

This clone was observed once. This chain uses TRBV25-1 with TRBJ1-1; 7 nucleotides align to TRBD1. CDR3 length: 15 residues. Germline lookup yields CDR1 MGHDK and CDR2 SYGVNS. J gave up 2 bases and V 5 bases, and 8 bases lay outside the gene matches. This CDR3 reads CASSRRGIGNTEAFF. The DNA for the CDR3 is TGTGCCAGCAGTCGCAGGGGGATAGGTAACACTGAAGCTTTCTTT. The full variable domain, in which reference TRBV25-1 and TRBJ1-1 provide the parts outside the CDR3, is EADIYQTPRYLVIGTGKKITLECSQTMGHDKMYWYQQDPGMELHLIHYSYGVNSTEKGDLSSESTVSRIRTEHFPLTLESARPSHTSQYLCASSRRGIGNTEAFFGQGTRLTVV.

The rearrangement joins TRBV27 to TRBJ1-2; the D gene is possibly TRBD1 (6 bases). In germline, CDR1 is MNHEY, CDR2 SMNVEV (reference sequence). CDR3 size: 14 residues. Trimming removed 4 bases at V and 8 bases at J, with 17 bases between. The CDR3: CASSSGAAWEGYTF. CDR3 nucleotide sequence: TGTGCCAGCAGTTCAGGGGCGGCGTGGGAAGGCTACACCTTC.

With respect to this clone: The germline gene is not matched at one end of the junction; a read error may be the cause. The rearrangement uses TRBV7-7 and TRBJ2-1, with D hard to call. The CDR3 is made up of 15 amino acids. Germline V gives CDR1 SSHAT, CDR2 FNYEAQ (reference sequence). The CDR3 reads CASSSQFGGNNEQFF. In DNA, the CDR3 is TGTGCTAGCAGCTCCCAGTTCGGCGGCAACAATGAGCAGTTCTTC. The complete variable domain, with remaining parts taken from reference TRBV7-7 and TRBJ2-1, reads GAGVSQSPRYKVTKRGQDVTLRCDPISSHATLYWYQQALGQGPEFLTYFNYEAQPDKSGLPSDRFSAERPEGSISTLTIQRTEQRDSAMYRCASSSQFGGNNEQFFGPGTRLTVL.

The rearrangement uses TRBV7-8 and TRBJ1-5; no clear D. The V gene's germline CDR1 is SGHVS and CDR2 FQNEAQ. The V end was cut by 1 base, the J end by 5 bases, with 9 bases between. The CDR3 is 14 residues long. CDR3 protein: CASSLGAVDQPQHF. CDR3 bases: TGTGCCAGCAGCTTAGGAGCGGTGGATCAGCCCCAGCATTTT.